Shown below are 3 T cell receptor beta chains from a single sample sequenced in a study of response to subunit inactivated influenza vaccine. TCRdb re-called the RT-PCR reads through MiXCR, storing one row per CDR3 protein. The repertoire holds about 700,000 distinct CDR3 sequences, with over 11% as singletons. The sequences come from PBMCs from blood, collected 14 days before vaccination. The receptors were gathered from a man between 45 and 60 years old who received an inactivated influenza vaccine.

The chain is built from TRBV10-3 and TRBJ2-3; a possible D gene is TRBD1 (5 bases). Germline values: CDR1 ENHRY, CDR2 SYGVKD. This CDR3 is 12 amino acids long. Trimming took 7 bases from V and 6 from J, leaving 11 bases between them. CDR3 bases: TGTGCCATCACCCAGGGCAAGGATACGCAGTATTTT. Encoded protein: CAITQGKDTQYF.

This clonotype showed up just a few times. The chain combines TRBV20-1 with TRBJ1-5; D call uncertain. The CDR3 length is 15 residues. V gave up 1 base and J gave up 0 bases, with 10 bases separating them. In germline, CDR1 is DFQATT, CDR2 SNEGSKA (reference sequence). The CDR3: CSARVEAYSNQPQHF. The CDR3 DNA is TGCAGTGCTAGAGTGGAAGCGTATAGCAATCAGCCCCAGCATTTT.

This chain joins TRBV9 and TRBJ1-1; D gene uncertain. Germline-derived CDR1 and CDR2 are SGDLS and YYNGEE. The CDR3 contains 12 residues. The germline V and J ends were trimmed by 3 bases and 2 bases, with 5 bases remaining between them. Here the CDR3 reads CASSASNTEAFF. Here the CDR3 DNA reads TGTGCCAGCAGCGCCAGTAACACTGAAGCTTTCTTT. The full variable domain, completed using reference TRBV9 and TRBJ1-1, is DSGVTQTPKHLITATGQRVTLRCSPRSGDLSVYWYQQSLDQGLQFLIQYYNGEERAKGNILERFSAQQFPDLHSELNLSSLELGDSALYFCASSASNTEAFFGQGTRLTVV.